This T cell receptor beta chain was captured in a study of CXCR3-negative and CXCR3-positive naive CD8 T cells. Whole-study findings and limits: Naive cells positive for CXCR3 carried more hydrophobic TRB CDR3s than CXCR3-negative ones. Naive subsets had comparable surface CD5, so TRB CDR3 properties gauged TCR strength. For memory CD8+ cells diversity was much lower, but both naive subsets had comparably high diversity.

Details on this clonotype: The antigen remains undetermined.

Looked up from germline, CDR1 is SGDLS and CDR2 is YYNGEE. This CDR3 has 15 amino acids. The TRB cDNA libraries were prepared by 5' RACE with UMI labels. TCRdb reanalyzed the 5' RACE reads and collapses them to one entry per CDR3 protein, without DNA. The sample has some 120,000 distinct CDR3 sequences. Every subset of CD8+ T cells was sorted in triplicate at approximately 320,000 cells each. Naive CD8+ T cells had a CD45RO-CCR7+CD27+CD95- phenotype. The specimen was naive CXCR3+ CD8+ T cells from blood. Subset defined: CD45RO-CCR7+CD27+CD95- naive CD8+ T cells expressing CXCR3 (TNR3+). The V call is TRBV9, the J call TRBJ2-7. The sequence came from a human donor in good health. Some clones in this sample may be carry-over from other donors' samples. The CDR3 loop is CASSVDDRGSYEQYF. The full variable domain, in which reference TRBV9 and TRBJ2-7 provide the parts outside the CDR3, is DSGVTQTPKHLITATGQRVTLRCSPRSGDLSVYWYQQSLDQGLQFLIQYYNGEERAKGNILERFSAQQFPDLHSELNLSSLELGDSALYFCASSVDDRGSYEQYFGPGTRLTVT.